This TCR beta chain was retrieved from a study of T cells in Graves' hyperthyroidism and ophthalmopathy. Study findings and constraints: Patients with ophthalmopathy were separated from those with stable hyperthyroidism by a 13 V-J model. Among clonotypes expanded in thyroid above 0.001, most were also found in blood.

As concerns this clonotype: Its specificity is not known.

Amplification targeted TCR beta CDR3 regions from RNA transcripts. Carried out on the TCR CDR3, a first-round RT-PCR used the HTBI primer set. TCRdb passed the multiplex PCR reads through MiXCR, listing each CDR3 protein once. The repertoire has some 270,000 distinct CDR3 sequences, 10% to 15% of them found once; the top ten carry almost 8%. The germline gives CDR1 SGHDN, CDR2 FVKESK. The CDR3 spans 12 residues. Trimming left V 4 bases short and J 9 bases short, with 10 bases between. These patients, aged 18 to 65, had recently diagnosed hyperthyroidism lasting under 2 months. Diagnoses were made from clinical symptoms, serum measures (thyroxine and TRAb), thyroid ultrasound and orbital computed tomography.

V is TRBV14 and J is TRBJ1-5; a possible D gene is TRBD1 (5 bases). This clonotype was sampled from a woman aged 25-40 years with Graves' hyperthyroidism that later progressed to Graves' ophthalmopathy. Sequencing input: blood. The CDR3 reads CASSLGLGPQHF. For the CDR3, the DNA is TGTGCCAGCAGCCTGGGGCTGGGGCCCCAGCATTTT.